The 23 T cell receptor beta chains reported below all come from one sample, sequenced in a study of shared clonotypes between healthy human individuals. Produced via immunoSEQ multiplex PCR; TCRdb's table is partial and in-frame only. The repertoire includes some 1,400,000 clones, around 97% of them detected once, and 1% to 1.5% sits in the top ten. The sequencing input was naive CD4+ T cells sorted from blood. The subset is: CD45RA+ positively selected. All receptors derive from a man younger than 40 in good health.

The chain carries TRBV9 and TRBJ2-1; the D is unclear. Germline CDR1 reads SGDLS; CDR2 reads YYNGEE. CDR3 size: 16 residues. V gave up 4 bases and J gave up 4 bases, with 18 bases separating them. The CDR3 nucleotides are TGTGCCAGCAGCCCCCCGACCCTATCCCTATACAATGAGCAGTTCTTC. Translation: CASSPPTLSLYNEQFF.

The chain links TRBV28 to TRBJ1-5, with 8 bases aligning to TRBD1. Trimming at V came to 5 bases and at J to 5 bases, leaving 2 bases not matched to a gene. The CDR3 is 13 residues long. Looked up from germline, CDR1 is MDHEN and CDR2 is SYDVKM. Here the CDR3 DNA reads TGTGCCAGCAGTCGGACAGGGCATCAGCCCCAGCATTTT. Protein sequence: CASSRTGHQPQHF.

CDR3 residues: CASSLSELAYEQYF. For the CDR3, the DNA is TGTGCCAGCAGTTTAAGCGAATTGGCCTACGAGCAGTACTTC. The genes are TRBV27 and TRBJ2-7, with unresolved D. Looked up from germline, CDR1 is MNHEY and CDR2 is SMNVEV (reference sequence). The V end lost 2 bases, the J end lost 2 bases, and 10 bases lay between the germline ends. The CDR3 length is 14 residues.

With respect to this clone: This specimen includes other DNA sequences encoding the same CDR3. The V call is TRBV5-1, the J call TRBJ1-1; D not resolved. Trimming stripped 2 bases from V and 1 base from J, with 6 bases between. The CDR3 spans 13 residues. From germline, CDR1 is SGHRS and CDR2 YFSETQ. The DNA for the CDR3 is TGCGCCAGCAGCTTAGAGGGGAACACTGAAGCTTTCTTT. This sequence encodes CASSLEGNTEAFF.

V usage is TRBV29-1 and J usage is TRBJ2-5, with no clear D. The CDR3 length is 14 residues. The germline CDR1 and CDR2 sequences are SQVTM and ANQGSEA. V shed 6 bases and J shed 2 bases, with 16 bases lying between them. The CDR3 DNA is TGCAGCGTCGCATGGACCCATGGACAAGAGACCCAGTACTTC. The encoded protein is CSVAWTHGQETQYF.

The count of this clone is one. The CDR3 coding sequence is TGTGCCTGGAGAGGGCGGGAGGGGTACTCTTCCTACAATGAGCAGTTCTTC. It encodes CAWRGREGYSSYNEQFF. The genes are TRBV30 and TRBJ2-1; 9 bases are shared with TRBD2. The J segment lost 1 base and the V segment lost 3 bases, leaving 10 bases of the junction unmatched. The V gene's germline CDR1 is GTSNPN and CDR2 SVGIG (reference sequence). This CDR3 region has 17 residues.

This CDR3 reads CAGGRQGTYNEQFF. The CDR3 coding sequence is TGTGCCGGGGGACGACAGGGAACCTACAATGAGCAGTTCTTC. The chain recombines TRBV5-4 with TRBJ2-1; 7 bases agree with TRBD1. The CDR3 loop spans 14 amino acids. The germline gives CDR1 SGHNT, CDR2 YYREEE (reference sequence). The trim removed 10 bases at V and 2 bases at J, leaving 9 bases unmatched. The variable domain in full, with the rest retrieved from reference TRBV5-4 and TRBJ2-1, is ETGVTQSPTHLIKTRGQQVTLRCSSQSGHNTVSWYQQALGQGPQFIFQYYREEENGRGNFPPRFSGLQFPNYSSELNVNALELDDSALYLCAGGRQGTYNEQFFGPGTRLTVL.

The V call is TRBV5-1, the J call TRBJ2-7; 8 positions match TRBD2. Per germline, CDR1 SGHRS and CDR2 YFSETQ. The trim removed 2 bases at V and 5 bases at J, leaving 6 bases unmatched. This CDR3 comprises 14 residues. CDR3 amino acids: CASSLAGDLNEQYF. CDR3 DNA: TGCGCCAGCAGCTTAGCGGGAGACCTGAACGAGCAGTACTTC.

V gene TRBV19 combines with J gene TRBJ1-1; D remains unclear. CDR3 length: 14 amino acids. Germline CDR1 is LNHDA and CDR2 is SQIVND (reference sequence). Trimming stripped 2 bases from V and 5 bases from J, with 12 bases between. The CDR3 loop is CASSIPGLLTEAFF. DNA of the CDR3: TGTGCCAGTAGTATACCGGGCTTGCTTACTGAAGCTTTCTTT.

CDR3 sequence (DNA): TGTGCCAGCAGTCCAGGGACTAGCCATTACGAGCAGTACTTC. Its translation is CASSPGTSHYEQYF. The rearrangement links TRBV28 to TRBJ2-7, with 9 bases identical to TRBD2. This CDR3 has 14 amino acids. The germline V gene encodes CDR1 MDHEN and CDR2 SYDVKM. After removal of 5 bases from V and 4 bases from J, the junction contained 6 bases not matched to a gene.

The chain links TRBV1 to TRBJ2-3. TRBV1 corresponds to a pseudogene. The CDR3 consists of 15 residues. As DNA, the CDR3 is TGCACCATCCGGGGACGGCTAACCGGCACAGATACGCAGTATTTT. Its protein product is CTIRGRLTGTDTQYF.

Worth noting for this clone: Other DNA sequences within the sample encode an identical CDR3. J is TRBJ2-5 and V is TRBV5-1; 8 nucleotides line up with TRBD1. The V segment lost 1 base and the J segment 4 bases; nucleotides outside the gene matches: 0. The V gene's germline CDR1 is SGHRS and CDR2 YFSETQ. CDR3 length: 13 residues. For the CDR3, the DNA is TGCGCCAGCAGCTTGACAGGGGGAGAGACCCAGTACTTC. It is translated as CASSLTGGETQYF.

The CDR3 is CASSAWAAEKLFF. The CDR3 DNA is TGTGCCAGCAGTGCCTGGGCTGCTGAAAAACTGTTTTTT. The chain uses TRBV6-1 and TRBJ1-4; D unresolved. Between the trimmed V and J ends, which lost 4 bases and 7 bases, there was a span of 10 bases. The CDR3 length is 13 residues. Germline CDR1 and CDR2: MNHNS and SASEGT.

The chain couples TRBV6-1 to TRBJ2-5; TRBD1 matches 7 bases. The length of the CDR3 is 14 residues. After removal of 11 bases from V and 5 bases from J, the junction contained 14 bases not matched to a gene. CDR1 is MNHNS, CDR2 SASEGT, per germline. The CDR3 loop is CAARGQPSSETQYF. CDR3 coding DNA: TGTGCCGCAAGGGGACAGCCCTCGAGTGAGACCCAGTACTTC.

This chain links TRBV5-5 with TRBJ2-7, with unresolved D. The length of the CDR3 is 13 residues. Germline V gene data show CDR1 as SGHKS and CDR2 as YYEKEE (reference sequence). V lost 2 bases to trimming and J lost 6 bases, with 12 bases between them. CDR3 protein: CASSFPFGGEQYF. The CDR3 nucleotides read TGTGCCAGCAGCTTCCCCTTTGGCGGCGAGCAGTACTTC.

The chain links TRBV30 to TRBJ2-7; TRBD1 is a possible D gene (5 bases). The V end was cut by 0 bases, the J end by 2 bases, with 17 bases between. The CDR3 runs 16 residues. In germline, CDR1 is GTSNPN, CDR2 SVGIG (reference sequence). In DNA form, the CDR3 reads TGTGCCTGGAGTGTATCCCCGTTCAGGGCCCCCTACGAGCAGTACTTC. This gives the protein CAWSVSPFRAPYEQYF.

The chain employs TRBV27 and TRBJ1-1; D may be TRBD1 (6 bases). The length of the CDR3 is 15 residues. Germline V gene lookup returns CDR1 MNHEY and CDR2 SMNVEV (reference sequence). With 4 bases removed from V and 0 bases from J, the gap between germline ends came to 12 bases. CDR3 loop: CASSSNRDVNTEAFF. The DNA of the CDR3 is TGTGCCAGCAGTTCTAACAGGGATGTGAACACTGAAGCTTTCTTT.

The chain carries TRBV14 and TRBJ2-1; 8 bases map to TRBD2. This CDR3 is 18 amino acids long. Germline lookup yields CDR1 SGHDN and CDR2 FVKESK. Trimming cost V 3 bases and J 5 bases; bases outside gene matches: 15. CDR3 in amino acids: CASSQGVHAGLGDNEQFF. CDR3 DNA: TGTGCCAGCAGCCAGGGGGTCCACGCGGGACTAGGCGACAATGAGCAGTTCTTC.

The table lists this clone with a count of one. V is TRBV6-5 and J is TRBJ2-7; D is undetermined. Trimming stripped 0 bases from V and 1 base from J, with 7 bases between. In germline, CDR1 is MNHEY, CDR2 SVGAGI. CDR3 length: 14 residues. CDR3 sequence: CASSYSKESYEQYF. Written as DNA, the CDR3 is TGTGCCAGCAGTTACTCGAAGGAATCCTACGAGCAGTACTTC.

The chain joins TRBV19 to TRBJ2-6; D may match TRBD1 or TRBD2 (5 bases each). Germline loops: CDR1 LNHDA, CDR2 SQIVND (reference sequence). The CDR3 has 16 residues. The V end was cut by 1 base, the J end by 4 bases, with 11 bases between. The CDR3 spells CASSIGGGTGANVLTF. Here the CDR3 DNA reads TGTGCCAGTAGTATAGGTGGGGGAACCGGGGCCAACGTCCTGACTTTC. Full variable domain (remainder filled in from reference TRBV19 and TRBJ2-6): DGGITQSPKYLFRKEGQNVTLSCEQNLNHDAMYWYRQDPGQGLRLIYYSQIVNDFQKGDIAEGYSVSREKKESFPLTVTSAQKNPTAFYLCASSIGGGTGANVLTFGAGSRLTVL.

J is TRBJ1-4 and V is TRBV2; 12 bases are a match to TRBD1. Per the germline V gene, CDR1 is SNHLY and CDR2 is FYNNEI. V trimming: 5 bases; J trimming: 8 bases; junction bases outside the gene matches: 3. This CDR3 spans 14 amino acids. As DNA, the CDR3 is TGTGCCAGCAGTCGGGACAGGGGGCAAGAAAAACTGTTTTTT. This codes for CASSRDRGQEKLFF.

The chain couples TRBV19 to TRBJ1-4; 7 bases line up with TRBD1. The junction had 15 bases not matched to a gene; V was cut back by 6 bases and J by 8 bases. CDR3 length equals 16 residues. CDR1 and CDR2 from the germline V gene are LNHDA and SQIVND (reference sequence). CDR3 residues: CASSRDSGGLKEKLFF. The CDR3 region has the DNA TGTGCCAGTAGCCGGGATTCAGGGGGATTAAAGGAAAAACTGTTTTTT.

The V call is TRBV28, the J call TRBJ2-1, with D possibly TRBD1 on 5 matching bases. Trimming cost V 9 bases and J 0 bases, with 9 bases left between them. The CDR3 is 13 amino acids. Looked up from germline, CDR1 is MDHEN and CDR2 is SYDVKM. Here the CDR3 DNA reads TGTGCCAGTGACAGAGGCTCCTACAATGAGCAGTTCTTC. Translated, it gives CASDRGSYNEQFF.